Included here is one T cell receptor beta chain sequence, with context. Its target is unknown. This record belongs to a study of cytomegalovirus exposure and HLA in healthy donors. Whole-study context: An analysis done earlier identified approximately 120 million unique TCR beta sequences from about 180 million T cells.

The PCR contained 60 Vbeta and 13 Jbeta primers. Assay used: immunoSEQ multiplex PCR; TCRdb lists only in-frame clones, some missing. This sample's table reports roughly 75,000 clones. Whole-study results and caveats: Most TCR beta V segments were productive about 90% or about 30% of the time in an earlier analysis. Per a later analysis, about 17,000 TCR beta sequences showed association with HLA alleles at 0.05 false discovery rate.

Sequencing was done on a sample of PBMCs. The receptor was isolated from a man aged 35-49 years in good health and CMV-seronegative.

The CDR3 sequence is CASHPERSFTNTEAFF. As DNA, the CDR3 is TGTGCCAGCCACCCCGAACGGTCGTTCACGAACACTGAAGCTTTCTTT. The rearrangement uses TRBV28 and TRBJ1-1; D is undetermined. The V end lost 8 bases, the J end lost 1 base, and 20 bases lay between the germline ends. The CDR3 loop spans 16 amino acids. Looked up from germline, CDR1 is MDHEN and CDR2 is SYDVKM.